This T cell receptor beta chain was captured by sequencing in a study of blood T cell repertoires in COVID-19. Study details: Acute and convalescent COVID-19 specimens originated in the United States, Italy and Spain. T cells, B-cell-depleted T cells, or PBMCs supplied cDNA or gDNA.

In the original workflow: For nucleated cells, counts were estimated from reference gene primer amplification. TCRdb's copy holds only in-frame clones and misses some; the assay was immunoSEQ multiplex PCR. V and J calls and clone size follow that table, whereas D and trimming were derived from the DNA. The data contain more than 150,000 clones, more than 80% of them singletons. V was shortened by 3 bases and J by 0 bases, with 8 bases between the two germline ends. Germline-derived CDR1 and CDR2 are SGHAT and FQNNGV. CDR3 length: 15 residues. This chain links TRBV11-2 with TRBJ2-2, with D maybe TRBD2 (5 bases). Sequencing input: peripheral blood. This clonotype originated in a man aged 55-75 years with acute or convalescent COVID-19. The CDR3: CASSFAGTNTGELFF. CDR3 coding DNA: TGTGCCAGCAGCTTTGCGGGCACGAACACCGGGGAGCTGTTTTTT.